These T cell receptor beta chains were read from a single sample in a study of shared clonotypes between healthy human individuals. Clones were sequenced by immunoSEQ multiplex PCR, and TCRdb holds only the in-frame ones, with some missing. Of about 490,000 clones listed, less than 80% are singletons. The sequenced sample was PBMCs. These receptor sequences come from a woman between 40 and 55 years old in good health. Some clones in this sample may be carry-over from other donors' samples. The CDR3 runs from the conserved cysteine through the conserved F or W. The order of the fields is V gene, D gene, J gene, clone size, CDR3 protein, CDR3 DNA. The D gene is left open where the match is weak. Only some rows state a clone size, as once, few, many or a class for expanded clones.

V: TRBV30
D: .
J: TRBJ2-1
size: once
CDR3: CAWSPGLSANEQFF
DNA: TGTGCCTGGAGTCCAGGGTTGTCGGCCAATGAGCAGTTCTTC

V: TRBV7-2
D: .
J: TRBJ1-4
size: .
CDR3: CASSFARGSEKLFF
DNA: TGTGCCAGCAGCTTTGCCCGGGGGAGTGAAAAACTGTTTTTT

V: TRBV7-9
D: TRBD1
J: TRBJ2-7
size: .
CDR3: CASSPRTGDGYEQYF
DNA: TGTGCCAGCAGCCCCCGGACAGGAGATGGGTACGAGCAGTACTTC

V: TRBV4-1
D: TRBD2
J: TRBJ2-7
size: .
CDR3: CASSLSGGLAGGPVDEQYF
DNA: TGCGCCAGCAGCCTCAGTGGGGGACTAGCGGGAGGGCCAGTAGACGAGCAGTACTTC

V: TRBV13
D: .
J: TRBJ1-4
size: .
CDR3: CASSLYGATNEKLFF
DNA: TGTGCCAGCAGCTTATACGGAGCAACTAATGAAAAACTGTTTTTT

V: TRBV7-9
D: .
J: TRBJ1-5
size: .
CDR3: CASSLDGPNQPQHF
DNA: TGTGCCAGCAGCTTAGATGGACCAAATCAGCCCCAGCATTTT

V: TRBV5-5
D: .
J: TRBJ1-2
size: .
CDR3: CASSLMAGDFYGYTF
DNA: TGTGCCAGCAGCTTAATGGCGGGGGATTTCTATGGCTACACCTTC

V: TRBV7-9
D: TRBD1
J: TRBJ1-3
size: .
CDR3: CASSSGGSGNTIYF
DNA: TGTGCCAGCAGCTCAGGGGGTTCTGGAAACACCATATATTTT

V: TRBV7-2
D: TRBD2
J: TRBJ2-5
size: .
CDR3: CASSLVAGQQETQYF
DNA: TGTGCCAGCAGCTTAGTAGCGGGGCAACAAGAGACCCAGTACTTC

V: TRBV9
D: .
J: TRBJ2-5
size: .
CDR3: CASSVGGLVRETQYF
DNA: TGTGCCAGCAGCGTAGGAGGGCTAGTCAGGGAGACCCAGTACTTC

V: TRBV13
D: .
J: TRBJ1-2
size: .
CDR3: CASSGGRDMKEVNYGYTF
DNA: TGTGCCAGCAGCGGGGGGCGGGACATGAAAGAGGTGAACTATGGCTACACCTTC

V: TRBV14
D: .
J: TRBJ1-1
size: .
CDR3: CASSQQGPGTEAFF
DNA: TGTGCCAGCAGCCAACAGGGGCCGGGGACTGAAGCTTTCTTT

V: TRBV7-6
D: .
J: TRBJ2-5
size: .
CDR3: CASSRTRGPYQETQYF
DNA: TGTGCCAGCAGCCGAACCAGGGGCCCGTACCAAGAGACCCAGTACTTC

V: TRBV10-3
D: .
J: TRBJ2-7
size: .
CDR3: CAISGSLRDTSYEQYF
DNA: TGTGCCATCAGTGGAAGTCTCCGGGACACTTCCTACGAGCAGTACTTC

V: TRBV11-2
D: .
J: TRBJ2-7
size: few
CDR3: CASSLVKNEQYF
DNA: TGTGCCAGCAGCTTAGTCAAGAACGAGCAGTACTTC

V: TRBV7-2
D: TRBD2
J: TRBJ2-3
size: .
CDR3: CASSWTSGSTDTQYF
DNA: TGTGCCAGCAGCTGGACTAGCGGGAGCACAGATACGCAGTATTTT

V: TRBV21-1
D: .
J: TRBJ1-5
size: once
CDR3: CASSKVRVGGNSNQPQHF
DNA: TGTGCCAGCAGCAAAGTGAGGGTGGGGGGAAATAGCAATCAGCCCCAGCATTTT

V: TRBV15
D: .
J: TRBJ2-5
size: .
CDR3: CATSRSGETQYF
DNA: TGTGCCACCAGCAGATCAGGGGAGACCCAGTACTTC

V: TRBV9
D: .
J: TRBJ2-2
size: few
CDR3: CASSSLANTGELFF
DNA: TGTGCCAGCAGTAGCTTGGCGAACACCGGGGAGCTGTTTTTT

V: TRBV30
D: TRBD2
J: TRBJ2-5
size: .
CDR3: CARSTPAGGDAETQYF
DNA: TGTGCCAGAAGTACCCCAGCGGGAGGGGACGCAGAGACCCAGTACTTC

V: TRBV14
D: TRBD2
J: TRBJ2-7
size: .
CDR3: CASSRPTSGRAGEQYF
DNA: TGTGCCAGCAGCCGCCCAACTAGCGGGAGGGCGGGGGAGCAGTACTTC

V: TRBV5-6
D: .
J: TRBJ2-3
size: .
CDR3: CASSLGVTSYPDTQYF
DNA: TGTGCCAGCAGCTTGGGGGTGACTAGTTACCCAGATACGCAGTATTTT

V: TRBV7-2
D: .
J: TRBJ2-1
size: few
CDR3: CASSRGRDEQFF
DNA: TGTGCCAGCAGCAGGGGACGGGACGAGCAGTTCTTC

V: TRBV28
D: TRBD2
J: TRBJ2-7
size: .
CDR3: CASRARDYSYEQYF
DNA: TGTGCCAGCAGGGCCCGGGACTACTCCTACGAGCAGTACTTC

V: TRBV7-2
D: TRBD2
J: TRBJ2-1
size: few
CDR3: CATEPLGREVNPQFF
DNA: TGTGCCACGGAACCCCTCGGGCGGGAGGTTAATCCGCAGTTCTTC

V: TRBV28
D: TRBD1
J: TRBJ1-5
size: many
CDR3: CASSTPGQVDQPQHF
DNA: TGTGCCAGCAGTACCCCCGGACAGGTCGATCAGCCCCAGCATTTT

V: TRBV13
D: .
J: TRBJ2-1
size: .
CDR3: CATQSGPSYNEQFF
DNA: TGTGCCACCCAGTCCGGACCCTCCTACAATGAGCAGTTCTTC

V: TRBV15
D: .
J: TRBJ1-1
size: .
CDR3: CATTLSGLNTEAFF
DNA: TGTGCCACCACCCTCTCGGGTCTCAACACTGAAGCTTTCTTT

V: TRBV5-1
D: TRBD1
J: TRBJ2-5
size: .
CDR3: CASSLEGGEQTQYF
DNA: TGCGCCAGCAGCTTGGAAGGGGGCGAACAGACCCAGTACTTC

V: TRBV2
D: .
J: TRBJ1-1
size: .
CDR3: CASSSNGVNTEAFF
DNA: TGTGCCAGCAGTTCTAACGGGGTAAACACTGAAGCTTTCTTT

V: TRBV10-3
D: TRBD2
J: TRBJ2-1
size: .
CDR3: CAISPSGRAGNEQFF
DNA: TGTGCCATCAGTCCTAGCGGGAGGGCCGGCAATGAGCAGTTCTTC

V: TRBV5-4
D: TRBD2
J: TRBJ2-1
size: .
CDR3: CASSSSGRAGNEQFF
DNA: TGTGCCAGCAGCTCTAGCGGGAGGGCTGGCAATGAGCAGTTCTTC

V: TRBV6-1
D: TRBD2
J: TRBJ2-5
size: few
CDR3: CASIRAGVGETQYF
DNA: TGTGCCAGCATTCGAGCGGGAGTGGGAGAGACCCAGTACTTC

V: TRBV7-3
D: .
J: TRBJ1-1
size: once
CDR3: CASSFRSLNTEAFF
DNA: TGTGCCAGCAGCTTCAGATCCCTGAACACTGAAGCTTTCTTT

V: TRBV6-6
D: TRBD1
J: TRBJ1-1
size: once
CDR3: CASRSLARGRRTEAFF
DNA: TGTGCCAGCAGATCCTTGGCTAGGGGGCGGAGGACTGAAGCTTTCTTT

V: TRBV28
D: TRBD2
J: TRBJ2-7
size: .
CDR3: CASSFPSGTSYEQYF
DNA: TGTGCCAGCAGTTTCCCCAGCGGGACTTCCTACGAGCAGTACTTC

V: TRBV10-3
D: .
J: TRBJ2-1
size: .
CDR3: CAISESTGGSYNEQFF
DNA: TGTGCCATCAGTGAGTCGACGGGCGGGTCCTACAATGAGCAGTTCTTC

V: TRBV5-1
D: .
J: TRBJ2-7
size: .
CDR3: CASSPGTEGYEQYF
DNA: TGCGCCAGCAGCCCGGGAACGGAGGGCTACGAGCAGTACTTC

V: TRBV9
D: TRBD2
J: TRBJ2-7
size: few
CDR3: CASSVGAGGDYEQYF
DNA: TGTGCCAGCAGCGTAGGAGCGGGAGGTGACTACGAGCAGTACTTC

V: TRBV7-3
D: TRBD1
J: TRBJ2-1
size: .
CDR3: CASSIVDRANEQFF
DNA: TGTGCCAGCAGCATAGTGGACAGGGCTAATGAGCAGTTCTTC

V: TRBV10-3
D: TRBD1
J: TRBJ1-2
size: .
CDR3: CAISESGRGLYGYTF
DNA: TGTGCCATCAGTGAGTCGGGCAGGGGGCTCTATGGCTACACCTTC

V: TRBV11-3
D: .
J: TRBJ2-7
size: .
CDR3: CASSLGGRYEQYF
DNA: TGTGCCAGCAGCTTAGGAGGGAGGTACGAGCAGTACTTC

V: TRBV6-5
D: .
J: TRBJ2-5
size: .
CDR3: CASSRTGEKGETQYF
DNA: TGTGCCAGCAGTCGAACGGGGGAGAAAGGAGAGACCCAGTACTTC

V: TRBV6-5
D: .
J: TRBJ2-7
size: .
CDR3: CASNPGQSFSYEQYF
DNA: TGTGCCAGCAATCCGGGACAAAGTTTTTCCTACGAGCAGTACTTC

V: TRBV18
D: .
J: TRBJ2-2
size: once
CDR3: CASSPPTNTGELFF
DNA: TGTGCCAGCTCACCTCCAACGAACACCGGGGAGCTGTTTTTT

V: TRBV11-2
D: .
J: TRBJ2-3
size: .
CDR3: CASSLESAGTQYF
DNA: TGTGCCAGCAGCTTAGAATCCGCGGGGACGCAGTATTTT

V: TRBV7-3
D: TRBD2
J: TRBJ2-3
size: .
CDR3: CASTSGPTTDTQYF
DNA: TGTGCCAGTACTAGCGGCCCTACCACAGATACGCAGTATTTT

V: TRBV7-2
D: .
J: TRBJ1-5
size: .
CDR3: CASSLGQIYQPQHF
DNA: TGTGCCAGCAGCTTAGGACAGATATATCAGCCCCAGCATTTT

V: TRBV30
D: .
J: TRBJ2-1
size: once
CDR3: CAWNTGSYNEQFF
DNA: TGTGCCTGGAATACAGGGTCCTACAATGAGCAGTTCTTC

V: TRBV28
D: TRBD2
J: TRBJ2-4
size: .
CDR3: CASSPARGWREPRRNIQYF
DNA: TGTGCCAGCAGTCCCGCCCGAGGTTGGCGGGAGCCCAGGAGGAACATTCAGTACTTC

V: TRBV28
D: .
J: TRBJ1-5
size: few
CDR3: CASSFGNQPQHF
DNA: TGTGCCAGCAGTTTCGGAAATCAGCCCCAGCATTTT

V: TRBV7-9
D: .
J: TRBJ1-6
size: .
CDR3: CASSLAQHSPLHF
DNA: TGTGCCAGCAGCTTAGCGCAGCATTCACCCCTCCACTTT

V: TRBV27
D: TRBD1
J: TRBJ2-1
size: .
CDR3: CASSFSRQGGKQFF
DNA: TGTGCCAGCAGTTTCTCTAGACAGGGTGGCAAGCAGTTCTTC